This TCR beta chain appears in the sequencing data of a study of T cells after yellow fever vaccination. One entry per CDR3 protein results from TCRdb running MiXCR on the 5' RACE reads. The sample lists about 300,000 distinct CDR3 sequences; under 9% were seen once. This clonotype showed up just a few times. The CDR3 contains 16 residues. Trimming at V came to 4 bases and at J to 1 base, leaving 6 bases not matched to a gene. CDR1 and CDR2 from the germline V gene are SGHNT and YYREEE (reference sequence). The TCR was taken from a man aged 18 to 29 who received the YFV17D yellow fever vaccine. This specimen consisted of CD4+ T cells sorted from PBMCs, obtained 5 days after the yellow fever booster vaccination. This rearrangement joins TRBV5-4 to TRBJ2-2; 8 bases are a match to TRBD1. DNA for the CDR3: TGTGCCAGCAGCCAAGCCGGGACAGGGAACACCGGGGAGCTGTTTTTT. Translating gives CASSQAGTGNTGELFF.